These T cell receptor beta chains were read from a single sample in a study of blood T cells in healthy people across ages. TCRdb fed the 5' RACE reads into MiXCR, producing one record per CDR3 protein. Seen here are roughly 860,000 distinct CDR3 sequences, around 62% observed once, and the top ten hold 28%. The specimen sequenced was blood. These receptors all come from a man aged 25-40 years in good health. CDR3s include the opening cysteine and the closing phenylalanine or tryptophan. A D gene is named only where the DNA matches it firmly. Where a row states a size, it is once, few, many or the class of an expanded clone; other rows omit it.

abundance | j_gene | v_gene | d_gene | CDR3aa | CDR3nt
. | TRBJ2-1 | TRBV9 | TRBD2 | CASSARGGGLAVYNEQFF | TGTGCCAGCAGCGCCCGGGGAGGGGGACTAGCGGTTTACAATGAGCAGTTCTTC
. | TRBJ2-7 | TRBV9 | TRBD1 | CASSADRDRTYEQYF | TGTGCCAGCAGCGCCGACCGGGACAGGACCTACGAGCAGTACTTC
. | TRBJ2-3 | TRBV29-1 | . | CSALSSPDAQYF | TGCAGCGCCCTCTCGAGTCCGGATGCGCAGTATTTT
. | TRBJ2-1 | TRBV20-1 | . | CSPGGQGHYEQFF | TGCAGTCCAGGCGGGCAGGGGCACTATGAGCAGTTCTTC
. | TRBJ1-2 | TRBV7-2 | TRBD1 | CASSYGQELRTNYGYTF | TGTGCCAGCAGCTACGGACAGGAGCTACGGACTAACTATGGCTACACCTTC
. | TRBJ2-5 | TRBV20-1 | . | CSARLTYQETQYF | TGCAGTGCTAGGTTAACATACCAAGAGACCCAGTACTTC
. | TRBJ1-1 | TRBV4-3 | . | CASSQDREITEAFF | TGCGCCAGCAGCCAAGATCGGGAGATCACTGAAGCTTTCTTT
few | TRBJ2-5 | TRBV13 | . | CASSFFRYQETQYF | TGTGCCAGCAGCTTTTTCAGGTACCAAGAGACCCAGTACTTC
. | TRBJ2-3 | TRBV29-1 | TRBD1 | CSVQLLTGSTDTQYF | TGCAGCGTCCAACTGTTGACAGGGAGCACAGATACGCAGTATTTT
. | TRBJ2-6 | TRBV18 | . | CASSPLSRSGANVLTF | TGTGCCAGCTCACCACTTAGTCGCTCTGGGGCCAACGTCCTGACTTTC
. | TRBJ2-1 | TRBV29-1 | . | CSVGRRSGYNEQFF | TGCAGCGTAGGACGGCGTTCAGGCTACAATGAGCAGTTCTTC
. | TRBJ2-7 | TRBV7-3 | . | CASSPEGGAVYEQYF | TGTGCCAGCAGCCCTGAGGGTGGGGCGGTTTACGAGCAGTACTTC
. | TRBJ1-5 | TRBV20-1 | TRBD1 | CSACPPTGLYSNQPQHF | TGCAGTGCTTGCCCCCCGACAGGGCTTTATAGCAATCAGCCCCAGCATTTT
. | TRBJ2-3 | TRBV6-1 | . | CASSEAMGDTQYF | TGTGCCAGCAGTGAAGCTATGGGTGATACGCAGTATTTT
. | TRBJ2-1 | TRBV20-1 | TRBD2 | CSAFTSGGFNEQFF | TGCAGTGCCTTTACTAGCGGGGGGTTCAATGAGCAGTTCTTC
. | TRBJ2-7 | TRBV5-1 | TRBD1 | CASSSRDSDYEQYF | TGCGCCAGCAGCTCCCGGGACAGCGACTACGAGCAGTACTTC
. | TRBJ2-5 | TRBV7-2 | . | CASSGGDAKETQYF | TGTGCCAGCAGCGGCGGGGACGCCAAAGAGACCCAGTACTTC
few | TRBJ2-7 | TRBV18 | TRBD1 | CASSPGQLSYEQYF | TGTGCCAGCTCACCGGGACAGCTTTCCTACGAGCAGTACTTC
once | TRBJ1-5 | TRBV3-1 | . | CASSQDPGVGQPQHF | TGTGCCAGCAGCCAAGATCCGGGGGTTGGGCAGCCCCAGCATTTT
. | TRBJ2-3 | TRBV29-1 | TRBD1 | CSGEGAPSTDTQYF | TGCAGCGGCGAGGGGGCACCTAGCACAGATACGCAGTATTTT
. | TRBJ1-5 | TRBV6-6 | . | CASSPGQPQHF | TGTGCCAGCAGTCCCGGTCAGCCCCAGCATTTT
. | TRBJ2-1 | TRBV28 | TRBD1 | CAGRRPTGNEQFF | TGTGCCGGCAGGAGGCCGACAGGGAATGAGCAGTTCTTC
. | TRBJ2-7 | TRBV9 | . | CVSSVTGTPSYEQYF | TGTGTCAGCAGCGTTACCGGGACTCCGTCCTACGAGCAGTACTTC
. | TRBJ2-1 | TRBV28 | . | CASSLRAGANNEQFF | TGTGCCAGCAGTTTAAGGGCAGGTGCTAACAATGAGCAGTTCTTC
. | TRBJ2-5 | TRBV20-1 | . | CSAPVRETQYF | TGCAGTGCTCCCGTTCGAGAGACCCAGTACTTC
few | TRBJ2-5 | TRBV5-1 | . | CASSLAPLTALQETQYF | TGCGCCAGCAGCTTGGCCCCGCTGACAGCCCTCCAAGAGACCCAGTACTTC
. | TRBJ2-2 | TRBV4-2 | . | CASSEQGRARTGELFF | TGTGCCAGCAGCGAACAGGGCAGGGCTCGAACCGGGGAGCTGTTTTTT
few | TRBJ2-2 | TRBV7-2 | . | CASSPQGNTGELFF | TGTGCCAGCAGTCCTCAGGGAAACACCGGGGAGCTGTTTTTT
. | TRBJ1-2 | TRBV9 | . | CASSVDGLPSYYGYTF | TGTGCCAGCAGCGTAGATGGGCTACCCTCATATTATGGCTACACCTTC
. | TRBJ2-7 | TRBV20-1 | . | CSAANFDPGEQYF | TGCAGTGCTGCTAACTTTGATCCCGGGGAGCAGTACTTC
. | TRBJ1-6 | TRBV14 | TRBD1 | CASSDTGGFSPLHF | TGTGCCAGCAGCGATACAGGGGGTTTCTCACCCCTCCACTTT
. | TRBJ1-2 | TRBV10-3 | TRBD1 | CAISPGTGGAGYGYTF | TGTGCCATCAGTCCCGGGACAGGGGGCGCAGGCTATGGCTACACCTTC
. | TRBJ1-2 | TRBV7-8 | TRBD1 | CASSLARDRGATGLLNYGYTF | TGTGCCAGCAGCTTAGCCCGGGACAGGGGGGCTACAGGGCTACTTAACTATGGCTACACCTTC
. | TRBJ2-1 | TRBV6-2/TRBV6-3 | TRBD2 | CASSSQRGGSYNEQFF | TGTGCCAGCAGCTCCCAGCGGGGGGGATCCTACAATGAGCAGTTCTTC
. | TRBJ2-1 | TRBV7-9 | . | CASSLPQGQGSYNEQFF | TGTGCCAGCAGCTTACCCCAGGGGCAGGGCTCCTACAATGAGCAGTTCTTC
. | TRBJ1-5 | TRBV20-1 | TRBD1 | CSVRTGATDNQPQHF | TGCAGTGTTAGGACAGGGGCTACCGACAATCAGCCCCAGCATTTT
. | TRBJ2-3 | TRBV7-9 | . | CASSLAILPQDTQYF | TGTGCCAGCAGCTTAGCTATTCTACCTCAAGATACGCAGTATTTT
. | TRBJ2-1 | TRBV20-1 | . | CSARGGGVYNEQFF | TGCAGTGCTAGGGGAGGGGGGGTATACAATGAGCAGTTCTTC
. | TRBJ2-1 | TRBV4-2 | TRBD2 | CASSLGGDFRDEQFF | TGTGCCAGCAGCCTGGGGGGGGACTTCCGGGATGAGCAGTTCTTC
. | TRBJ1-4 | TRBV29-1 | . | CSVEPLGEGEKLFF | TGCAGCGTTGAACCCCTGGGTGAGGGGGAAAAACTGTTTTTT
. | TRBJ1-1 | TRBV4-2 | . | CASSQAGPGTAEAFF | TGTGCCAGCAGCCAAGCTGGCCCGGGCACCGCTGAAGCTTTCTTT
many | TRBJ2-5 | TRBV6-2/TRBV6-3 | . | CASSGLQETQYF | TGTGCCAGCAGCGGTTTACAAGAGACCCAGTACTTC
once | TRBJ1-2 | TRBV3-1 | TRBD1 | CASSQEDRAAYGYGYTF | TGTGCCAGCAGCCAAGAGGACAGGGCCGCCTATGGCTATGGCTACACCTTC
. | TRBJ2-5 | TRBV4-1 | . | CASSQEGEGATRKTQYF | TGCGCCAGCAGCCAGGAAGGGGAGGGGGCGACTCGGAAGACCCAGTACTTC
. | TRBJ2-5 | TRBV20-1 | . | CSARDQAYQETQYF | TGCAGTGCTAGGGACCAGGCGTACCAAGAGACCCAGTACTTC
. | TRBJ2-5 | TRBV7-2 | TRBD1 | CASSLGGGQGWNEQYF | TGTGCCAGCAGCTTAGGGGGGGGACAGGGTTGGAATGAGCAGTACTTC
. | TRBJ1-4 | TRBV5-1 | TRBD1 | CASSPGDRATNEKLFF | TGCGCCAGCAGCCCTGGGGACAGAGCAACTAATGAAAAACTGTTTTTT
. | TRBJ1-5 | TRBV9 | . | CASNQGNSNQPQHF | TGTGCCAGCAACCAGGGGAATAGCAATCAGCCCCAGCATTTT
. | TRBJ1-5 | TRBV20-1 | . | CSARQENQPQHF | TGCAGTGCTAGACAGGAAAATCAGCCCCAGCATTTT
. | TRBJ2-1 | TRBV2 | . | CASSDLGFAYNEQFF | TGTGCCAGCAGTGATCTGGGTTTTGCTTACAATGAGCAGTTCTTC
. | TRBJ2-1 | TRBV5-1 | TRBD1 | CASGYSGQNNEQFF | TGCGCCAGCGGATATTCGGGACAGAACAATGAGCAGTTCTTC
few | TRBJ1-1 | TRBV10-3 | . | CAVMGARGTEAFF | TGTGCCGTAATGGGGGCGCGGGGCACTGAAGCTTTCTTT
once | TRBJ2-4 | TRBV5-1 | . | CASSSGLAKQYF | TGCGCCAGCAGCTCCGGACTGGCCAAGCAGTACTTC